These 5 T cell receptor beta chains were sequenced from one sample in a study of blood T cell repertoires in COVID-19. Generated by immunoSEQ multiplex PCR, the TCRdb table keeps only in-frame clones and is missing some. The table lists approximately 77,000 clones, roughly three quarters of them singletons. The specimen was peripheral blood. The receptors stem from an older man with active or convalescent COVID-19.

The chain couples TRBV29-1 to TRBJ2-3, with TRBD2 matching 12 bases. Germline V gene data show CDR1 as SQVTM and CDR2 as ANQGSEA. Unmatched junction bases numbered 7, after V lost 5 bases and J lost 4 bases. The CDR3 sequence is 15 residues long. The CDR3 sequence: CSVISSGGASDTQYF. CDR3 nucleotides: TGCAGCGTTATATCTAGCGGGGGGGCGTCAGATACGCAGTATTTT.

V usage is TRBV10-3 and J usage is TRBJ2-3; possible D gene TRBD2, 7 bases. The CDR3 is made up of 12 amino acids. The V end lost 6 bases, the J end lost 6 bases, and 10 bases lay between the germline ends. The germline V gene encodes CDR1 ENHRY and CDR2 SYGVKD. The CDR3 region is CAIRGGGDTQYF. As DNA, the CDR3 is TGTGCCATCAGAGGGGGAGGGGATACGCAGTATTTT.

V gene TRBV7-2 combines with J gene TRBJ1-4, with a tentative D call TRBD1 (5 bases). V lost 1 base and J 5 bases, leaving 11 bases between the germline ends. The germline CDR1 and CDR2 sequences are SGHTA and FQGNSA. This CDR3 is 15 amino acids long. The CDR3 DNA reads TGTGCCAGCAGCTTAGTTATGCGGGGCAATGAAAAACTGTTTTTT. Its protein is CASSLVMRGNEKLFF.

The chain joins TRBV10-3 to TRBJ1-6, with TRBD1 matching 10 bases. CDR1 is ENHRY and CDR2 is SYGVKD in the germline V gene. This CDR3 has 14 amino acids. The V gene end was trimmed by 9 bases and the J gene end by 4 bases; junction bases not matched to a gene: 3. CDR3 DNA sequence: TGTGCCATTAGACAGGGGGCTTATAATTCACCCCTCCACTTT. It is translated as CAIRQGAYNSPLHF.

V and J are TRBV24-1 and TRBJ2-7; 10 bases match TRBD1. V shed 7 bases and J 6 bases; nucleotides not matched to a gene: 5. Germline V gene lookup returns CDR1 KGHDR and CDR2 SFDVKD. This CDR3 region has 13 residues. The CDR3 DNA reads TGTGCCACCAGCCGGACAGGGGGGGGCGAGCAGTACTTC. This gives the protein CATSRTGGGEQYF.